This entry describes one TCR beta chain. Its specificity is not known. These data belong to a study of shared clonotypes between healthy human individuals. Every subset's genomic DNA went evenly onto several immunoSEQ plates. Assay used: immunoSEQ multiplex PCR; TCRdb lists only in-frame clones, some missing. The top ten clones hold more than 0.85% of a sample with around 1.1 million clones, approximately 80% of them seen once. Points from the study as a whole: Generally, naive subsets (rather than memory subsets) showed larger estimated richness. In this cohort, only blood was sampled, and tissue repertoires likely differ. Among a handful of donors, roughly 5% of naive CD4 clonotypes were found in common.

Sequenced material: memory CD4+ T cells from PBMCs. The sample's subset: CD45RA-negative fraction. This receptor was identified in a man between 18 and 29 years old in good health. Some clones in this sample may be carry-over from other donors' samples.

The CDR3 sequence is CASSTRTGDTGELFF. The CDR3 DNA reads as TGTGCCAGCAGCACACGGACAGGGGACACCGGGGAGCTGTTTTTT. The chain combines TRBV27 with TRBJ2-2, with TRBD1 matching over 9 bases. The CDR3 runs 15 residues. Germline trimming cut 6 bases from V and 3 bases from J; bases unmatched to any gene: 5. The germline gives CDR1 MNHEY, CDR2 SMNVEV (reference sequence).